The 3 T cell receptor beta chains listed next were all sequenced from one sample in a study of immune evolution from preneoplasia to lung adenocarcinoma. Some clones are missing from TCRdb's copy, which holds only in-frame ones; the method was immunoSEQ multiplex PCR. The sample lists around 4,000 clones, 80% seen once, with roughly 5% in the top ten. The sequencing input was FFPE lung adenocarcinoma in situ tissue. These TCRs come from a person between 65 and 80 years old with lung adenocarcinoma.

This chain uses TRBV4-1 with TRBJ2-1; 7 bases map to TRBD1. The CDR3 spans 15 residues. CDR1 MGHRA and CDR2 YSYEKL come from the germline V gene. Losses at the gene ends were 4 bases for V and 2 bases for J; bases not matched to a gene: 5. DNA for the CDR3: TGCGCCAGCAGCCTGACGGGACAGACCTACAATGAGCAGTTCTTC. Protein: CASSLTGQTYNEQFF.

The V gene is TRBV5-1, the J gene TRBJ2-6; the match to TRBD1 covers 8 bases. The V and J ends lost 0 bases and 1 base, in that order; junction bases with no gene match: 6. CDR3 length equals 18 residues. Germline V gene data show CDR1 as SGHRS and CDR2 as YFSETQ. The CDR3 loop reads CASSLVSGGASGANVLTF. CDR3 DNA: TGCGCCAGCAGCTTGGTGTCAGGGGGCGCTTCTGGGGCCAACGTCCTGACTTTC. Together with reference TRBV5-1 and TRBJ2-6, the CDR3 gives the full variable domain: KAGVTQTPRYLIKTRGQQVTLSCSPISGHRSVSWYQQTPGQGLQFLFEYFSETQRNKGNFPGRFSGRQFSNSRSEMNVSTLELGDSALYLCASSLVSGGASGANVLTFGAGSRLTVL.

This sequence joins TRBV7-8 and TRBJ1-5; no definite D call. CDR3 size: 13 residues. V lost 5 bases and J lost 5, with 10 bases in between. Germline lookup yields CDR1 SGHVS and CDR2 FQNEAQ. The CDR3 coding sequence is TGTGCCAGCAGCGGGAGAACCCATCAGCCCCAGCATTTT. Translation: CASSGRTHQPQHF.